The 11 T cell receptor beta chains given below trace back to one sample, sequenced in a study of blood T cell repertoires in COVID-19 (TCRdb year 2020). Receptors were amplified or captured by the immunoSEQ multiplex PCR assay. Not all clones reach the TCRdb copy of this immuneACCESS table, which keeps in-frame sequences only. Checked studies attribute under half of the gap to unresolved V genes and leave the rest unexplained. The sample table holds about 330,000 clones, of which approximately 87% were seen once. 5.3% of the sample goes to the ten largest clones. The material sequenced was PBMCs or T cells enriched from blood (not recorded which). All receptors derive from a woman aged 25 to 39 who had recovered from COVID-19.

Ten or more counts support this clone. This chain uses TRBV4-2 with TRBJ2-3; TRBD2 might be the D (5 bases). Between the trimmed V and J ends, which lost 0 bases and 0 bases, there was a span of 10 bases. CDR1 and CDR2 (germline): LGHNA, YNFKEQ. CDR3 length: 16 amino acids. The CDR3 protein is CASSQELQRSTDTQYF. The CDR3 coding sequence is TGTGCCAGCAGCCAAGAGCTTCAGCGGAGCACAGATACGCAGTATTTT.

This clone was detected once. This sequence joins TRBV18 and TRBJ1-2, with TRBD1 as a possible D gene (5 bases). The CDR3 length is 13 residues. V shed 1 base and J shed 2 bases, with 5 bases lying between them. CDR1 is KGHSH and CDR2 is LQKENI in the germline V gene. The CDR3: CASSPQGNYGYTF. CDR3 bases: TGTGCCAGCTCACCACAGGGGAACTATGGCTACACCTTC.

CDR3 protein: CASSPSDPMNTEAFF. In DNA, the CDR3 is TGCGCCAGCAGCCCAAGCGATCCGATGAACACTGAAGCTTTCTTT. This chain joins TRBV5-1 and TRBJ1-1; D gene ambiguous. The CDR3 length is 15 residues. Trimming cost V 4 bases and J 0 bases, with 13 bases left between them. CDR1 is SGHRS and CDR2 is YFSETQ in the germline V gene.

The rearrangement links TRBV10-3 to TRBJ2-7, with 8 bases fitting TRBD1. The J segment lost 2 bases and the V segment lost 4 bases, leaving 7 bases of the junction unmatched. Germline CDR1 reads ENHRY; CDR2 reads SYGVKD. The CDR3 is 15 amino acids. CDR3 in DNA: TGTGCCATCAGTGTGAGAGGACAGGGAACCTACGAGCAGTACTTC. Its protein is CAISVRGQGTYEQYF.

This clone was observed a single time. The CDR3 loop is CASSRLARDDEQFF. Written as DNA, the CDR3 is TGTGCCAGCAGTAGACTAGCCCGCGACGATGAGCAGTTCTTC. The rearrangement joins TRBV2 to TRBJ2-1; 7 positions agree with TRBD2. The germline gives CDR1 SNHLY, CDR2 FYNNEI. V shed 5 bases, J shed 8 bases, and the junction held 9 bases outside the gene matches. The CDR3 loop spans 14 amino acids.

The gene calls are TRBV7-3 and TRBJ1-1; no clear D gene. The V end was cut by 2 bases, the J end by 1 base, with 5 bases between. The CDR3 runs 13 residues. Germline CDR1 and CDR2: SGHTA and FQGTGA. The CDR3 bases are TGTGCCAGCAGCTTAGAGGGGAACACTGAAGCTTTCTTT. Translated, it gives CASSLEGNTEAFF. The full variable domain, its missing parts supplied by reference TRBV7-3 and TRBJ1-1, is GAGVSQTPSNKVTEKGKYVELRCDPISGHTALYWYRQSLGQGPEFLIYFQGTGAADDSGLPNDRFFAVRPEGSVSTLKIQRTERGDSAVYLCASSLEGNTEAFFGQGTRLTVV.

The gene calls are TRBV6-5 and TRBJ1-1; D gene unclear. The CDR3 runs 13 residues. The V end was cut by 0 bases, the J end by 9 bases, with 11 bases between. Germline-derived CDR1 and CDR2 are MNHEY and SVGAGI. CDR3 sequence reads: CASSYSVGRQAFF. CDR3 DNA sequence: TGTGCCAGCAGTTACTCAGTGGGGAGGCAAGCTTTCTTT.

The V call is TRBV7-8, the J call TRBJ2-2; D is unresolved. Germline CDR1 and CDR2: SGHVS and FQNEAQ. The CDR3 is made up of 15 amino acids. Deletions cut 0 bases from V and 3 bases from J, with 8 bases between. The CDR3: CASSLAPGYTGELFF. The DNA for the CDR3 is TGTGCCAGCAGCTTAGCCCCAGGATACACCGGGGAGCTGTTTTTT.

This chain uses TRBV6-5 with TRBJ1-5; D may be TRBD1 (6 bases). CDR1 and CDR2 from the germline V gene are MNHEY and SVGAGI. CDR3 length: 15 residues. Trimming took 6 bases from V and 7 from J, leaving 19 bases between them. Here the CDR3 reads CASSGPTGVYQPQHF. The CDR3 DNA sequence: TGTGCCAGCAGCGGACCGACAGGAGTGTACCAGCCCCAGCATTTT.

The chain joins TRBV6-5 to TRBJ1-2; TRBD1 agrees at 7 bases. This CDR3 is 12 amino acids long. Germline CDR1 reads MNHEY; CDR2 reads SVGAGI. V was pared by 8 bases and J by 4 bases, with 4 bases of the junction left unmatched. Written as DNA, the CDR3 is TGTGCCAGCTTGTGGGACAGCTATGGCTACACCTTC. This encodes CASLWDSYGYTF.

The chain joins TRBV5-8 to TRBJ1-1; 10 bases agree with TRBD1. Trimming cost V 4 bases and J 1 base; bases outside gene matches: 13. The CDR3 contains 18 residues. Looked up from germline, CDR1 is SGHTS and CDR2 is YDEGEE. The CDR3 region has the DNA TGTGCCAGCAGCCTAGGGGGGACAGGGGTTCCCACGAACACTGAAGCTTTCTTT. The encoded protein is CASSLGGTGVPTNTEAFF.